These 26 T cell receptor beta chains share one sample of origin, sequenced in a study of T cells in Graves' hyperthyroidism and ophthalmopathy. Using RNA transcripts as the source, TCR beta CDR3 regions were amplified. TCR CDR3 regions were first amplified by RT-PCR with HTBI primers. TCRdb passed the multiplex PCR reads through MiXCR, listing each CDR3 protein once. The sample records 600,000 to 700,000 distinct CDR3 sequences, 45% being singletons. Sequencing was done on a sample of peripheral blood or thyroid tissue (not recorded which). Receptors were obtained from an adult man with Graves' disease, either hyperthyroidism or ophthalmopathy (not recorded which).

This clonotype was observed many times. The chain carries TRBV10-3 and TRBJ1-6, with TRBD1 matching over 9 bases. This CDR3 is built from 13 residues. The germline gives CDR1 ENHRY, CDR2 SYGVKD. J gave up 18 bases and V 5 bases, and 11 bases lay outside the gene matches. The CDR3 DNA follows: TGTGCCATCAGTCCTCACCCGGGACAGGGTGGCCACTTT. It specifies CAISPHPGQGGHF.

The rearrangement joins TRBV29-1 to TRBJ1-4; TRBD1 agrees at 8 bases. Germline V gives CDR1 SQVTM, CDR2 ANQGSEA. The junction had 8 bases not matched to a gene; V was cut back by 8 bases and J by 6 bases. This CDR3 spans 13 amino acids. CDR3 sequence: CSSGGQGYEKLFF. DNA for the CDR3: TGCAGCTCGGGAGGACAGGGATATGAAAAACTGTTTTTT.

This clonotype came up many times. V and J are TRBV20-1 and TRBJ2-7; TRBD2 might be the D (5 bases). CDR3 size: 14 residues. V lost 6 bases, J lost 3 bases, and 18 bases lay in between. In germline, CDR1 is DFQATT, CDR2 SNEGSKA (reference sequence). The CDR3 loop is CSAGSAEADYEQYF. The CDR3 DNA follows: TGCAGTGCAGGAAGTGCGGAGGCCGACTACGAGCAGTACTTC.

This clonotype was recorded once. The chain recombines TRBV2 with TRBJ1-6, with TRBD1 matching 7 bases. Germline CDR1 reads SNHLY; CDR2 reads FYNNEI. J was trimmed by 10 bases and V by 5 bases; bases with no gene match: 8. The CDR3 consists of 14 residues. The CDR3 DNA is TGTGCCAGCAGTTACACAACAGGGGAGTCACCCCTCCACTTT. Its protein product is CASSYTTGESPLHF.

The chain carries TRBV25-1 and TRBJ1-1, with D tentatively TRBD1 (5 bases). Germline CDR1 and CDR2: MGHDK and SYGVNS. The CDR3 has 17 amino acids. Trimming shortened V by 6 bases and J by 3 bases, and 23 bases separated the two germline ends. In DNA form, the CDR3 reads TGTGCCAGCAGCCAATTGACAGTTCCCGAGGAGGACACTGAAGCTTTCTTT. It specifies CASSQLTVPEEDTEAFF.

The chain links TRBV18 to TRBJ1-2, with 7 bases that match TRBD1. Germline V gene lookup returns CDR1 KGHSH and CDR2 LQKENI. This CDR3 spans 13 amino acids. Trimming at V came to 2 bases and at J to 5 bases, leaving 2 bases not matched to a gene. CDR3 sequence (DNA): TGTGCCAGCTCACCAAAGGGGGCATATGGCTACACCTTC. Translation gives CASSPKGAYGYTF.

On this clonotype itself: A junction boundary mismatches the germline segment, possibly from a read error. CDR3 protein: CSARDRLGRGEAQYF. The CDR3 coding sequence is TGCAGTGCTAGAGATCGGCTGGGCCGGGGAGAGGCCCAGTACTTC. The chain employs TRBV20-1 and TRBJ2-5; perhaps TRBD2 as D (5 bases). The CDR3 consists of 15 residues. CDR1 is DFQATT, CDR2 SNEGSKA, per germline (reference sequence).

The table lists this clonotype with many counts. The J gene is TRBJ2-7, the V gene TRBV7-9; D unclear. This CDR3 spans 12 amino acids. Germline CDR1 is SEHNR and CDR2 is FQNEAQ (reference sequence). Trimming shortened V by 5 bases and J by 3 bases, and 8 bases separated the two germline ends. The CDR3 nucleotides read TGTGCCAGCAGCCCCCCCGGCTACGAGCAGTACTTC. This encodes CASSPPGYEQYF.

About this clonotype: It may be a read error: a sequence one base away is much more abundant. This rearrangement joins TRBV20-1 to TRBJ2-7, with 9 bases identical to TRBD1. Germline values: CDR1 DFQATT, CDR2 SNEGSKA (reference sequence). CDR3 size: 13 residues. The J segment lost 2 bases and the V segment lost 6 bases, leaving 5 bases of the junction unmatched. CDR3 sequence: CSATRQGAYEQYF. The CDR3 DNA reads TGCAGTGCCACAAGACAGGGGGCCTACGAGCAGTACTTC.

This clonotype was recorded many times. The chain uses TRBV5-1 and TRBJ1-2, with D unclear. The V and J ends lost 4 bases and 3 bases respectively, with 7 bases between them. Germline V gives CDR1 SGHRS, CDR2 YFSETQ. The CDR3 loop spans 12 amino acids. The DNA for the CDR3 is TGCGCCAGCAGCGGAGCGGACTATGGCTACACCTTC. It translates to CASSGADYGYTF.

This clonotype was seen only a few times. The V gene is TRBV12-3 or TRBV12-4, the J gene TRBJ1-5, with TRBD1 as a possible D gene (6 bases). This CDR3 is 15 amino acids long. Trimming removed 4 bases from V and 0 bases from J, with 10 bases in between. CDR3 loop: CASSSDRNSNQPQHF. As DNA, the CDR3 is TGTGCCAGCAGTTCGGACAGAAATAGCAATCAGCCCCAGCATTTT.

This clonotype was detected ten times or more. The chain has TRBV19 and TRBJ1-1, with 8 bases lining up with TRBD1. The CDR3 totals 17 residues. J was trimmed by 3 bases and V by 6 bases; bases with no gene match: 15. CDR1 and CDR2 from the germline V gene are LNHDA and SQIVND (reference sequence). CDR3 region: CASRTEMTGVKDTEAFF. In DNA form, the CDR3 reads TGTGCCAGTAGAACCGAGATGACAGGGGTCAAGGACACTGAAGCTTTCTTT. The entire variable domain, with the rest obtained from reference TRBV19 and TRBJ1-1, is as follows: DGGITQSPKYLFRKEGQNVTLSCEQNLNHDAMYWYRQDPGQGLRLIYYSQIVNDFQKGDIAEGYSVSREKKESFPLTVTSAQKNPTAFYLCASRTEMTGVKDTEAFFGQGTRLTVV.

The genes are TRBV29-1 and TRBJ1-1; possibly TRBD1 for D (5 bases). The CDR3 length is 12 residues. V was trimmed by 5 bases and J by 4 bases, leaving 11 bases between them. Germline values: CDR1 SQVTM, CDR2 ANQGSEA. The CDR3 bases are TGCAGCGTTCCAACCGGGACCACTGAAGCTTTCTTT. It translates to CSVPTGTTEAFF.

The chain couples TRBV5-1 to TRBJ1-4; a possible D gene is TRBD1 (5 bases). V lost 6 bases, J lost 0 bases, and 9 bases lay in between. Per germline, CDR1 SGHRS and CDR2 YFSETQ. This CDR3 comprises 14 residues. CDR3 amino acids: CASTPGSTNEKLFF. CDR3 nucleotides: TGCGCCAGCACCCCAGGGTCAACTAATGAAAAACTGTTTTTT.

About this clonotype itself: Just one base apart from a much larger clone, this may be a read error. The chain has TRBV2 and TRBJ1-4, with 11 bases fitting TRBD1. Germline CDR1 and CDR2: SNHLY and FYNNEI. The CDR3 is 15 residues long. In DNA form, the CDR3 reads TGTGTCAGCAGTCGGGACAGGGGGACTAATGAAAAACTGTTTTTT. Its translation is CVSSRDRGTNEKLFF. The whole variable domain, remainder taken from reference TRBV2 and TRBJ1-4, is EPEVTQTPSHQVTQMGQEVILRCVPISNHLYFYWYRQILGQKVEFLVSFYNNEISEKSEIFDDQFSVERPDGSNFTLKIRSTKLEDSAMYFCVSSRDRGTNEKLFFGSGTQLSVL.

The chain combines TRBV6-5 with TRBJ2-3; D unclear. V was pared by 6 bases and J by 2 bases, with 9 bases between. Germline CDR1 MNHEY, CDR2 SVGAGI. This CDR3 has 13 amino acids. In DNA form, the CDR3 reads TGTGCCAGCAGGTTACCGGCCACAGATACGCAGTATTTT. Translation gives CASRLPATDTQYF.

This clonotype was detected a few times. The chain has TRBV6-6 and TRBJ2-5; D is unresolved. This CDR3 has 11 residues. Germline lookup yields CDR1 MNHNY and CDR2 SVGAGI (reference sequence). V dropped 8 bases and J dropped 9 bases, with 13 bases sitting between them. As DNA, the CDR3 is TGTGCCAGCGGGTCCTCCTCGGCCCAGTACTTC. It translates to CASGSSSAQYF.

The chain links TRBV9 to TRBJ1-2, with 7 bases that match TRBD1. J was trimmed by 8 bases and V by 3 bases; bases with no gene match: 7. This CDR3 spans 13 amino acids. Germline loops: CDR1 SGDLS, CDR2 YYNGEE. The CDR3 DNA follows: TGTGCCAGCAGCGCCGGACAGGTCCAAGGCTACACCTTC. Amino acid sequence: CASSAGQVQGYTF. Combining the CDR3 with reference TRBV9 and TRBJ1-2 gives the whole variable domain DSGVTQTPKHLITATGQRVTLRCSPRSGDLSVYWYQQSLDQGLQFLIQYYNGEERAKGNILERFSAQQFPDLHSELNLSSLELGDSALYFCASSAGQVQGYTFGSGTRLTVV.

The chain is built from TRBV4-2 and TRBJ1-1, with D possibly TRBD1 on 6 matching bases. The CDR3 has 13 amino acids. The ends were cut back, 4 bases at V and 8 bases at J, with 14 bases in the middle. Germline CDR1 and CDR2: LGHNA and YNFKEQ. This CDR3 reads CASSPGAGEEAFF. Written as DNA, the CDR3 is TGTGCCAGCAGCCCAGGGGCAGGAGAAGAAGCTTTCTTT.

This clonotype has ten or more counts. The chain links TRBV2 to TRBJ2-2; no clear D gene. The germline V and J ends were trimmed by 9 bases and 6 bases, with 11 bases remaining between them. This CDR3 region has 12 residues. CDR1 is SNHLY, CDR2 FYNNEI, per germline. The CDR3 protein is CASARVPGELFF. The CDR3 nucleotides are TGTGCCAGTGCAAGGGTTCCCGGGGAGCTGTTTTTT. The complete variable domain, with remaining parts taken from reference TRBV2 and TRBJ2-2, reads EPEVTQTPSHQVTQMGQEVILRCVPISNHLYFYWYRQILGQKVEFLVSFYNNEISEKSEIFDDQFSVERPDGSNFTLKIRSTKLEDSAMYFCASARVPGELFFGEGSRLTVL.

The chain is built from TRBV7-8 and TRBJ1-4, with 8 bases matching TRBD1. V was clipped by 5 bases and J by 3 bases; unmatched bases: 5. The length of the CDR3 is 15 residues. The germline V gene encodes CDR1 SGHVS and CDR2 FQNEAQ. The CDR3 loop is CASSQQGVANEKLFF. For the CDR3, the DNA is TGTGCCAGCAGCCAACAGGGGGTGGCTAATGAAAAACTGTTTTTT.

V gene TRBV7-2 combines with J gene TRBJ1-1; D is unresolved. Trimming took 4 bases from V and 1 from J, leaving 10 bases between them. The CDR3 has 14 amino acids. Germline V gene sequence: CDR1 SGHTA, CDR2 FQGNSA. This CDR3 is CASSSLSSNTEAFF. CDR3 coding DNA: TGTGCCAGCAGCTCCCTTTCATCGAACACTGAAGCTTTCTTT.

This clonotype was counted a few times. The CDR3 protein is CASSRDRRDQPQHF. The CDR3 bases are TGTGCCAGCAGTCGGGACAGGAGGGATCAGCCCCAGCATTTT. The chain has TRBV4-2 and TRBJ1-5; TRBD1 matches 8 bases. The CDR3 contains 14 residues. In germline, CDR1 is LGHNA, CDR2 YNFKEQ. J gave up 5 bases and V 6 bases, and 6 bases lay outside the gene matches.

The V and J genes are TRBV29-1 and TRBJ1-3, with TRBD1 matching over 11 bases. The V gene end was trimmed by 6 bases and the J gene end by 9 bases; junction bases not matched to a gene: 7. The CDR3 loop spans 13 amino acids. Germline values: CDR1 SQVTM, CDR2 ANQGSEA. The DNA of the CDR3 is TGCAGCGTACGGACAGGGGGCTCGGGCACCATATATTTT. It is translated as CSVRTGGSGTIYF.

Ten or more counts support this clonotype. V usage is TRBV10-3 and J usage is TRBJ1-6; 7 positions agree with TRBD1. Per the germline V gene, CDR1 is ENHRY and CDR2 is SYGVKD. V lost 4 bases to trimming and J lost 6 bases; unmatched junction nucleotides: 6. The CDR3 is made up of 15 amino acids. CDR3: CAISGTGAGNSPLHF. For the CDR3, the DNA is TGTGCCATCAGTGGCACAGGGGCCGGTAATTCACCCCTCCACTTT.

This clonotype was detected once. This chain joins TRBV29-1 and TRBJ1-2; 11 bases are shared with TRBD1. CDR1 SQVTM and CDR2 ANQGSEA come from the germline V gene. V gave up 8 bases and J gave up 3 bases; unmatched junction bases: 5. This CDR3 comprises 13 residues. CDR3 sequence (DNA): TGCAGCCGCGCGGGACAGGGGGACTATGGCTACACCTTC. It encodes CSRAGQGDYGYTF. Looking up the rest from reference TRBV29-1 and TRBJ1-2 gives the full variable domain: SAVISQKPSRDICQRGTSLTIQCQVDSQVTMMFWYRQQPGQSLTLIATANQGSEATYESGFVIDKFPISRPNLTFSTLTVSNMSPEDSSIYLCSRAGQGDYGYTFGSGTRLTVV.